The 32 T cell receptor beta chains in this list originate from one sample, sequenced in a study of cytomegalovirus exposure and HLA in healthy donors (dated by TCRdb to about 2017). The library was produced with the immunoSEQ multiplex PCR assay. The multiplex PCR relied on a mix of 60 forward primers for TCR Vbeta segments and 13 reverse primers for TCR Jbeta segments. The table was pulled from immuneACCESS by TCRdb, which kept in-frame rearrangements only. Such tables lose some clones; where checked, under half of the loss comes from unresolved V genes, and the rest has no known cause. Counted in this sample were approximately 90,000 clones; around 85% of them appeared once. The top ten clonotypes cover approximately 7.4% of the sample. The source material was PBMCs. All receptors come from a man between 35 and 55 years old in good health and CMV-seropositive.

The chain combines TRBV6-5 with TRBJ1-5, with D unclear. Trimming shortened V by 5 bases and J by 3 bases, and 11 bases separated the two germline ends. The CDR3 covers 14 residues. Germline lookup yields CDR1 MNHEY and CDR2 SVGAGI. CDR3 sequence (DNA): TGTGCCAGCAGTACCGATATGGCCAATCAGCCCCAGCATTTT. It translates to CASSTDMANQPQHF.

This clone was observed a handful of times. The chain has TRBV28 and TRBJ1-1; D is unresolved. Germline V gene lookup returns CDR1 MDHEN and CDR2 SYDVKM. V shed 5 bases and J shed 0 bases, with 4 bases lying between them. There are 12 residues in the CDR3. The CDR3 is CASSLLNTEAFF. CDR3 DNA sequence: TGTGCCAGCAGTCTCTTGAACACTGAAGCTTTCTTT.

V usage is TRBV7-9 and J usage is TRBJ2-3; D remains ambiguous. The CDR3 covers 15 residues. From germline, CDR1 is SEHNR and CDR2 FQNEAQ (reference sequence). Trimming shortened V by 5 bases and J by 0 bases, and 12 bases separated the two germline ends. DNA for the CDR3: TGTGCCAGCAGCCCAGCGATACCAAGCACAGATACGCAGTATTTT. This sequence encodes CASSPAIPSTDTQYF. The complete variable domain, with remaining parts taken from reference TRBV7-9 and TRBJ2-3, reads DTGVSQNPRHKITKRGQNVTFRCDPISEHNRLYWYRQTLGQGPEFLTYFQNEAQLEKSRLLSDRFSAERPKGSFSTLEIQRTEQGDSAMYLCASSPAIPSTDTQYFGPGTRLTVL.

V is TRBV7-6 and J is TRBJ2-1, with TRBD1 matching 7 bases. Per the germline V gene, CDR1 is SGHVS and CDR2 is FNYEAQ. CDR3 size: 15 residues. V shed 1 base, J shed 3 bases, and the junction held 3 bases outside the gene matches. The CDR3 spells CASSLGGQYYNEQFF. The CDR3 DNA reads as TGTGCCAGCAGCTTAGGGGGACAGTACTACAATGAGCAGTTCTTC.

This clone has just a few counts. V usage is TRBV19 and J usage is TRBJ1-6, with 7 bases aligning to TRBD1. This CDR3 is 14 amino acids long. Germline V CDR1 and CDR2: LNHDA, SQIVND (reference sequence). V lost 7 bases to trimming and J lost 5 bases; unmatched junction nucleotides: 5. CDR3 protein: CASNKGQHNSPLHF. CDR3 DNA sequence: TGTGCCAGTAACAAGGGACAGCATAATTCACCCCTCCACTTT. The full variable domain, rest sourced from reference TRBV19 and TRBJ1-6, is DGGITQSPKYLFRKEGQNVTLSCEQNLNHDAMYWYRQDPGQGLRLIYYSQIVNDFQKGDIAEGYSVSREKKESFPLTVTSAQKNPTAFYLCASNKGQHNSPLHFGNGTRLTVT.

This chain links TRBV2 with TRBJ2-5; 8 bases line up with TRBD1. CDR1 SNHLY and CDR2 FYNNEI come from the germline V gene. The V gene end was trimmed by 7 bases and the J gene end by 5 bases; junction bases not matched to a gene: 12. The CDR3 runs to 15 residues. This chain's CDR3 is CASKGTGASVETQYF. DNA for the CDR3: TGTGCCAGCAAGGGGACAGGAGCTTCAGTTGAGACCCAGTACTTC.

The chain employs TRBV4-2 and TRBJ2-7; 8 bases align to TRBD2. The V segment lost 0 bases and the J segment 6 bases; nucleotides outside the gene matches: 7. From germline, CDR1 is LGHNA and CDR2 YNFKEQ. This CDR3 comprises 15 residues. CDR3 in amino acids: CASSQESSGSREQYF. CDR3 bases: TGTGCCAGCAGCCAAGAATCCAGCGGGAGTCGCGAGCAGTACTTC.

The chain employs TRBV11-2 and TRBJ2-7, with D hard to call. The CDR3 spans 14 residues. V gave up 4 bases and J gave up 1 base, with 11 bases separating them. Germline CDR1 reads SGHAT; CDR2 reads FQNNGV. CDR3 coding DNA: TGTGCCAGCAGCTCCTGGGCTGAGTCCTACGAGCAGTACTTC. It specifies CASSSWAESYEQYF.

V usage is TRBV18 and J usage is TRBJ2-1; a possible D gene is TRBD2 (5 bases). This CDR3 has 14 amino acids. Germline values: CDR1 KGHSH, CDR2 LQKENI. V lost 3 bases, J lost 2 bases, and 8 bases lay in between. As DNA, the CDR3 is TGTGCCAGCTCACCGGAGGCACCCTACAATGAGCAGTTCTTC. Protein product: CASSPEAPYNEQFF.

CDR3 in DNA: TGTGCCAGCAGCTCACTAGCGGGGGCTTCCACCGGGGAGCTGTTTTTT. It specifies CASSSLAGASTGELFF. The V gene is TRBV27, the J gene TRBJ2-2, with TRBD2 identical over 11 bases. With V trimmed by 6 bases and J by 4 bases, 7 bases remained unmatched. Germline CDR1 MNHEY, CDR2 SMNVEV (reference sequence). The CDR3 has 16 residues.

The chain recombines TRBV7-6 with TRBJ2-7; a weak D match, TRBD1 (6 bases). With 1 base removed from V and 6 bases from J, the gap between germline ends came to 19 bases. CDR3 length: 16 residues. Looked up from germline, CDR1 is SGHVS and CDR2 is FNYEAQ. The CDR3 spells CASSLVSGRGLGEQYF. CDR3 coding DNA: TGTGCCAGCAGCTTAGTCTCGGGCAGGGGCCTTGGCGAGCAGTACTTC.

The rearrangement uses TRBV11-2 and TRBJ2-3; a weak D match, TRBD1 (6 bases). Trimming shortened V by 1 base and J by 4 bases, and 12 bases separated the two germline ends. The germline gives CDR1 SGHAT, CDR2 FQNNGV. The CDR3 is made up of 15 amino acids. CDR3 in DNA: TGTGCCAGCAGCTTAGTCTCAGGGGTTCCAGATACGCAGTATTTT. It is translated as CASSLVSGVPDTQYF.

This clone appeared once. The J gene is TRBJ1-2, the V gene TRBV6-1; D gene uncertain. Trimming pared 2 bases from V and 6 bases from J, leaving 16 bases between. The CDR3 is 15 amino acids. CDR1 and CDR2 from the germline V gene are MNHNS and SASEGT. The CDR3 sequence: CASSERVEGVHGYTF. CDR3 DNA sequence: TGTGCCAGCAGTGAAAGGGTCGAGGGTGTCCATGGCTACACCTTC.

V and J are TRBV9 and TRBJ2-1; 13 bases line up with TRBD2. CDR3 length: 16 residues. V lost 3 bases and J lost 7; bases outside the gene matches: 7. Germline-derived CDR1 and CDR2 are SGDLS and YYNGEE. CDR3 nucleotide sequence: TGTGCCAGCAGCGCAACGGGGACTAGCGGGATTAATGAGCAGTTCTTC. Translated, it gives CASSATGTSGINEQFF.

This clone was counted once. V is TRBV29-1 and J is TRBJ2-3; D is unclear. The CDR3 spans 13 residues. V was cut by 4 bases and J by 3 bases, with 11 bases left in between. CDR1 is SQVTM and CDR2 is ANQGSEA in the germline V gene. The CDR3 sequence is CSVVSARTDTQYF. DNA for the CDR3: TGCAGCGTTGTCTCAGCTAGGACAGATACGCAGTATTTT.

The gene calls are TRBV9 and TRBJ1-1; D is unclear. Germline CDR1 and CDR2: SGDLS and YYNGEE. The CDR3 contains 14 residues. V lost 3 bases to trimming and J lost 1 base, with 10 bases between them. The CDR3 is CASSETGGNTEAFF. CDR3 bases: TGTGCCAGCAGCGAAACTGGAGGGAACACTGAAGCTTTCTTT.

This clone was counted only a few times. V gene TRBV28 combines with J gene TRBJ1-6; weak D call: TRBD1 (5 bases). V shed 6 bases and J shed 7 bases, with 10 bases lying between them. CDR3 length equals 13 residues. Germline V CDR1 and CDR2: MDHEN, SYDVKM. This CDR3 is CASRRQGNSPLHF. Written as DNA, the CDR3 is TGTGCCAGCAGGAGGCAGGGAAATTCACCCCTCCACTTT.

V is TRBV6-1 and J is TRBJ2-3; tentative D call: TRBD2 (6 bases). Trimming took 6 bases from V and 6 from J, leaving 19 bases between them. CDR1 and CDR2 from the germline V gene are MNHNS and SASEGT. The CDR3 has 15 amino acids. The CDR3 coding sequence is TGTGCCAGCAGCGCCGACAGCGGTGGAGGGGATACGCAGTATTTT. Amino acid sequence: CASSADSGGGDTQYF.

The chain uses TRBV27 and TRBJ2-3, with 8 bases fitting TRBD1. Germline V gene lookup returns CDR1 MNHEY and CDR2 SMNVEV (reference sequence). V dropped 6 bases and J dropped 0; count of bases not matched to a gene: 5. This CDR3 has 15 residues. DNA of the CDR3: TGTGCCAGCAGGAGACAGGGGACTAGCACAGATACGCAGTATTTT. This sequence encodes CASRRQGTSTDTQYF.

The chain uses TRBV5-4 and TRBJ2-7, with 9 bases aligning to TRBD2. This CDR3 has 15 residues. Germline loops: CDR1 SGHNT, CDR2 YYREEE (reference sequence). The trim removed 4 bases at V and 3 bases at J, leaving 8 bases unmatched. This chain's CDR3 is CASSGGTSWGYEQYF. The DNA for the CDR3 is TGTGCCAGCAGCGGGGGGACTAGCTGGGGCTACGAGCAGTACTTC.

The CDR3 sequence: CASSPAAAGGLGEQYF. For the CDR3, the DNA is TGCGCCAGCAGCCCGGCCGCAGCGGGGGGGCTTGGCGAGCAGTACTTC. The rearrangement links TRBV5-1 to TRBJ2-7, with 10 bases fitting TRBD2. Per germline, CDR1 SGHRS and CDR2 YFSETQ. The J segment lost 6 bases and the V segment lost 4 bases, leaving 13 bases of the junction unmatched. The CDR3 length is 16 residues.

Details on this clone: Other nucleotide sequences in the sample specify the same CDR3. This rearrangement joins TRBV15 to TRBJ2-5; D might be TRBD2 (6 bases). From germline, CDR1 is LNHNV and CDR2 YYDKDF (reference sequence). The length of the CDR3 is 14 residues. V was shortened by 0 bases and J by 3 bases, with 8 bases between the two germline ends. The CDR3 region is CATSRDRGEETQYF. As DNA, the CDR3 is TGTGCCACCAGCAGAGATCGCGGGGAAGAGACCCAGTACTTC. The whole variable domain, filled in from reference TRBV15 and TRBJ2-5, reads DAMVIQNPRYQVTQFGKPVTLSCSQTLNHNVMYWYQQKSSQAPKLLFHYYDKDFNNEADTPDNFQSRRPNTSFCFLDIRSPGLGDTAMYLCATSRDRGEETQYFGPGTRLLVL.

The chain is built from TRBV7-2 and TRBJ2-7; 10 positions agree with TRBD1. This CDR3 is 15 amino acids long. Germline trimming cut 1 base from V and 6 bases from J; bases unmatched to any gene: 6. Germline values: CDR1 SGHTA, CDR2 FQGNSA. The CDR3 region has the DNA TGTGCCAGCAGCTTAGTCGGGACAGGGGTCGCCGAGCAGTACTTC. Translating gives CASSLVGTGVAEQYF.

Comment on this clone: At the DNA level, this CDR3 is encoded by other sequences in the same sample as well. The rearrangement uses TRBV5-5 and TRBJ2-3; 10 bases match TRBD2. The CDR3 covers 16 residues. V trimming: 0 bases; J trimming: 5 bases; junction bases outside the gene matches: 6. Germline CDR1 reads SGHKS; CDR2 reads YYEKEE (reference sequence). As DNA, the CDR3 is TGTGCCAGCAGCTTGGGAGCGGGAGGGCCTGGAGATACGCAGTATTTT. It specifies CASSLGAGGPGDTQYF.

The chain couples TRBV19 to TRBJ2-4; the D is unclear. The CDR3 loop spans 13 amino acids. V was clipped by 1 base and J by 4 bases, with 5 bases between them. Germline V lookup: CDR1 LNHDA, CDR2 SQIVND (reference sequence). CDR3 in DNA: TGTGCCAGTAGTATAGGTCTTAAAAACATTCAGTACTTC. Its protein is CASSIGLKNIQYF.

The genes are TRBV5-4 and TRBJ2-5; TRBD2 aligns across 16 bases. Germline lookup yields CDR1 SGHNT and CDR2 YYREEE (reference sequence). J was trimmed by 5 bases and V by 4 bases; bases with no gene match: 11. The CDR3 spans 18 residues. The CDR3: CASSQEGLAGGAWETQYF. The CDR3 nucleotides are TGTGCCAGCAGCCAGGAGGGACTAGCGGGGGGGGCATGGGAGACCCAGTACTTC.

This clone was seen only once. This chain joins TRBV6-1 and TRBJ2-7; TRBD1 matches 7 bases. Unmatched junction bases numbered 1, after V lost 2 bases and J lost 0 bases. This CDR3 region has 14 residues. CDR1 and CDR2 from the germline V gene are MNHNS and SASEGT. This CDR3 is CASSEQGVSYEQYF. The CDR3 DNA reads TGTGCCAGCAGTGAACAGGGGGTCTCCTACGAGCAGTACTTC.

The V gene is TRBV27, the J gene TRBJ2-3; 9 bases fit TRBD2. Germline trimming cut 5 bases from V and 0 bases from J; bases unmatched to any gene: 9. There are 17 residues in the CDR3. Germline CDR1 reads MNHEY; CDR2 reads SMNVEV (reference sequence). CDR3 bases: TGTGCCAGCAGTCAGCCAAGACTAGCGGCCAGCACAGATACGCAGTATTTT. As protein: CASSQPRLAASTDTQYF.

The chain recombines TRBV6-1 with TRBJ2-5; the match to TRBD2 covers 11 bases. This CDR3 comprises 17 residues. With 1 base clipped from V and 5 bases from J, the junction kept 9 bases outside the gene matches. CDR1 is MNHNS and CDR2 is SASEGT in the germline V gene. The CDR3 sequence is CASSEGKVAGGRETQYF. The CDR3 DNA is TGTGCCAGCAGTGAAGGAAAGGTAGCGGGAGGGCGTGAGACCCAGTACTTC.

The V and J genes are TRBV15 and TRBJ1-3; D unclear. Germline-derived CDR1 and CDR2 are LNHNV and YYDKDF (reference sequence). The CDR3 sequence is 18 residues long. Trimming cost V 0 bases and J 0 bases, with 15 bases left between them. CDR3: CATSRDRDTRPSGNTIYF. The DNA for the CDR3 is TGTGCCACCAGCAGAGATCGCGACACTCGGCCCTCTGGAAACACCATATATTTT. Using reference TRBV15 and TRBJ1-3 for the parts outside the CDR3, the full variable domain is DAMVIQNPRYQVTQFGKPVTLSCSQTLNHNVMYWYQQKSSQAPKLLFHYYDKDFNNEADTPDNFQSRRPNTSFCFLDIRSPGLGDTAMYLCATSRDRDTRPSGNTIYFGEGSWLTVV.

The V call is TRBV6-5, the J call TRBJ1-2; the match to TRBD1 covers 7 bases. Germline V CDR1 and CDR2: MNHEY, SVGAGI. With V trimmed by 1 base and J by 2 bases, 7 bases remained unmatched. This CDR3 contains 16 residues. For the CDR3, the DNA is TGTGCCAGCAGTTACTTTCCCCCAGGGGGGAACTATGGCTACACCTTC. Protein product: CASSYFPPGGNYGYTF.

This chain uses TRBV5-4 with TRBJ2-5, with D tentatively TRBD1 (5 bases). This CDR3 has 14 residues. V was pared by 0 bases and J by 2 bases, with 8 bases between. Per germline, CDR1 SGHNT and CDR2 YYREEE (reference sequence). The CDR3 coding sequence is TGTGCCAGCAGCTTGGCAAGACAGCAAGAGACCCAGTACTTC. Translating it yields CASSLARQQETQYF.